The 8 T cell receptor beta chains below all came from one sample that was sequenced in a study of cytomegalovirus exposure and HLA in healthy donors. Primers: 60 Vbeta forward and 13 Jbeta reverse. Sequenced by immunoSEQ multiplex PCR; TCRdb stores in-frame clones only, minus some. The data show 200,000 to 250,000 clones, 85% to 90% seen once. The specimen was PBMCs. These TCRs come from a human donor in good health.

This chain joins TRBV6-5 and TRBJ2-7; TRBD2 matches at 10 bases. Unmatched junction bases numbered 6, after V lost 5 bases and J lost 2 bases. The CDR3 is made up of 15 amino acids. Looked up from germline, CDR1 is MNHEY and CDR2 is SVGAGI. CDR3 protein: CASSLRTSGAYEQYF. The CDR3 coding sequence is TGTGCCAGCAGTCTTCGGACTAGCGGAGCCTACGAGCAGTACTTC.

The chain employs TRBV19 and TRBJ1-1; tentative D call: TRBD1 (5 bases). This CDR3 comprises 16 residues. Trimming shortened V by 2 bases and J by 1 base, and 14 bases separated the two germline ends. CDR1 is LNHDA and CDR2 is SQIVND in the germline V gene (reference sequence). CDR3 amino acids: CASSIRGTSRNTEAFF. CDR3 DNA sequence: TGTGCCAGTAGTATACGCGGGACCTCAAGGAACACTGAAGCTTTCTTT. The full variable domain, in which reference TRBV19 and TRBJ1-1 provide the parts outside the CDR3, is DGGITQSPKYLFRKEGQNVTLSCEQNLNHDAMYWYRQDPGQGLRLIYYSQIVNDFQKGDIAEGYSVSREKKESFPLTVTSAQKNPTAFYLCASSIRGTSRNTEAFFGQGTRLTVV.

The chain links TRBV6-6 to TRBJ2-1, with 11 bases identical to TRBD2. Germline CDR1 MNHNY, CDR2 SVGAGI (reference sequence). The CDR3 consists of 15 residues. Germline trimming cut 7 bases from V and 5 bases from J; bases unmatched to any gene: 7. The CDR3 sequence: CASTQGLAVNNEQFF. As DNA, the CDR3 is TGTGCCAGCACCCAGGGACTAGCGGTGAACAATGAGCAGTTCTTC.

In DNA form, the CDR3 reads TGCGCCAGCAGCTTTGAAGGGGTAGCCTACGAGCAGTACTTC. Amino acids: CASSFEGVAYEQYF. The rearrangement links TRBV5-1 to TRBJ2-7, with TRBD1 as a possible D gene (5 bases). From germline, CDR1 is SGHRS and CDR2 YFSETQ. Trimming removed 2 bases from V and 2 bases from J, with 11 bases in between. CDR3 length equals 14 residues. Using reference TRBV5-1 and TRBJ2-7 for the parts outside the CDR3, the full variable domain is KAGVTQTPRYLIKTRGQQVTLSCSPISGHRSVSWYQQTPGQGLQFLFEYFSETQRNKGNFPGRFSGRQFSNSRSEMNVSTLELGDSALYLCASSFEGVAYEQYFGPGTRLTVT.

J is TRBJ2-1 and V is TRBV5-1; D gene ambiguous. This CDR3 comprises 19 residues. V was clipped by 4 bases and J by 0 bases, with 23 bases between them. Germline lookup yields CDR1 SGHRS and CDR2 YFSETQ. The CDR3 coding sequence is TGCGCCAGCAGCCTAAAATACTTAATGACTGACTCCTCCTACAATGAGCAGTTCTTC. Its protein product is CASSLKYLMTDSSYNEQFF.

The genes are TRBV7-3 and TRBJ2-1; 10 bases align to TRBD2. Unmatched junction bases numbered 2, after V lost 0 bases and J lost 0 bases. The germline V gene has CDR1 SGHTA and CDR2 FQGTGA. This CDR3 comprises 17 residues. The CDR3 protein is CASSLTSSGSSYNEQFF. CDR3 coding DNA: TGTGCCAGCAGCTTAACTTCTAGCGGGAGCTCCTACAATGAGCAGTTCTTC. The full variable domain, its missing parts supplied by reference TRBV7-3 and TRBJ2-1, is GAGVSQTPSNKVTEKGKYVELRCDPISGHTALYWYRQSLGQGPEFLIYFQGTGAADDSGLPNDRFFAVRPEGSVSTLKIQRTERGDSAVYLCASSLTSSGSSYNEQFFGPGTRLTVL.

V and J are TRBV7-9 and TRBJ2-2, with TRBD2 matching over 9 bases. Trimming cost V 5 bases and J 4 bases; bases outside gene matches: 14. The CDR3 has 18 amino acids. Germline CDR1 and CDR2: SEHNR and FQNEAQ (reference sequence). The CDR3 region is CASSPTEGLAGFTGELFF. The DNA of the CDR3 is TGTGCCAGCAGCCCGACCGAAGGGCTAGCGGGATTCACCGGGGAGCTGTTTTTT.

This sequence joins TRBV7-9 and TRBJ1-2; possible D gene TRBD1, 6 bases. This CDR3 has 14 residues. CDR1 and CDR2 from the germline V gene are SEHNR and FQNEAQ (reference sequence). Between the trimmed V and J ends, which lost 5 bases and 2 bases, there was a span of 12 bases. CDR3 loop: CASSGGGYNYGYTF. CDR3 nucleotide sequence: TGTGCCAGCAGCGGCGGGGGCTACAACTATGGCTACACCTTC.